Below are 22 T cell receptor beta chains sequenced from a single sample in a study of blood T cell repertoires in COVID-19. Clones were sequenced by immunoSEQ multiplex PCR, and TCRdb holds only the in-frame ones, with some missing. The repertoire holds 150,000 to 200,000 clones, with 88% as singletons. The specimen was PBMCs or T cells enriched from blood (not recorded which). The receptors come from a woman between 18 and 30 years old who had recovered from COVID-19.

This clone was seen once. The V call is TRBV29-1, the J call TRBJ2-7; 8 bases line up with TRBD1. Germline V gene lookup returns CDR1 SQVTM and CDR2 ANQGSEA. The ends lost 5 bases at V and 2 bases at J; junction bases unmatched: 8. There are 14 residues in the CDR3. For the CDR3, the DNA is TGCAGCGTTTCTGACAGGGGAAGGACCTACGAGCAGTACTTC. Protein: CSVSDRGRTYEQYF.

CDR3 sequence reads: CATSESDRVIFNQPQHF. The CDR3 nucleotides read TGTGCCACCAGTGAGTCGGACAGGGTTATTTTCAATCAGCCCCAGCATTTT. The chain has TRBV24-1 and TRBJ1-5, with 8 bases identical to TRBD1. CDR1 is KGHDR and CDR2 is SFDVKD in the germline V gene. This CDR3 contains 17 residues. The ends lost 4 bases at V and 3 bases at J; junction bases unmatched: 10.

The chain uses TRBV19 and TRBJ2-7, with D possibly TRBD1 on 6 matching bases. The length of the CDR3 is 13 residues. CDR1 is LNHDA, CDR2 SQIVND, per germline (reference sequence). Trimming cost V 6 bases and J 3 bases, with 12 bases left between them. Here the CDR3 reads CASRRQDSYEQYF. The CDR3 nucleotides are TGTGCCAGTAGGAGACAGGACAGCTACGAGCAGTACTTC.

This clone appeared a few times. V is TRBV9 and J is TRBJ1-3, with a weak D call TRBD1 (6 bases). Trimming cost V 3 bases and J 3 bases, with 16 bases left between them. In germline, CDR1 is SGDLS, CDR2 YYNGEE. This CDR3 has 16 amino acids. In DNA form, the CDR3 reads TGTGCCAGCAGCGAAGGGCCAGGGGCTCGTGGAAACACCATATATTTT. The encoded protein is CASSEGPGARGNTIYF.

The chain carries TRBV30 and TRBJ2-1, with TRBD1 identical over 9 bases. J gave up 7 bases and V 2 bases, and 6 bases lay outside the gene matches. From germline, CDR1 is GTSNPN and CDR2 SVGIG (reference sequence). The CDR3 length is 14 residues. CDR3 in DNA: TGTGCCTGGAGTCCCGGGACAGGGCTTAATGAGCAGTTCTTC. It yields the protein CAWSPGTGLNEQFF.

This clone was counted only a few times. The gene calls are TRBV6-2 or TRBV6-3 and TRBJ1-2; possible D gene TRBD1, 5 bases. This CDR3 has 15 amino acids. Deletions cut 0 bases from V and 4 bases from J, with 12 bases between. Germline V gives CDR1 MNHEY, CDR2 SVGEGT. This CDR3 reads CASSYSKEGAYGYTF. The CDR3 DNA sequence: TGTGCCAGCAGTTACTCAAAGGAAGGGGCCTATGGCTACACCTTC.

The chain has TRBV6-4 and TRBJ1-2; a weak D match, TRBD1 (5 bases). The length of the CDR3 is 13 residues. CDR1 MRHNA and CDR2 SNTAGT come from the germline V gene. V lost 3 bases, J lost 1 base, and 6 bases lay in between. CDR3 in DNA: TGTGCCAGCAGTGAAGGGGTTAACTATGGCTACACCTTC. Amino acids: CASSEGVNYGYTF.

The CDR3 protein is CASSIAPQGPFSNQPQHF. CDR3 bases: TGTGCCAGTAGTATAGCTCCACAGGGGCCCTTTAGCAATCAGCCCCAGCATTTT. This rearrangement joins TRBV19 to TRBJ1-5, with 7 nucleotides matching TRBD1. Looked up from germline, CDR1 is LNHDA and CDR2 is SQIVND (reference sequence). CDR3 length equals 18 residues. V lost 1 base, J lost 0 bases, and 9 bases stayed unmatched.

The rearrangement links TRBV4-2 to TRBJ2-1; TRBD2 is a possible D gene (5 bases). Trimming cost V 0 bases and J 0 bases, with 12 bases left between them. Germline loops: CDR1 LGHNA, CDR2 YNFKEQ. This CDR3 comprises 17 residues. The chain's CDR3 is CASSQDSRGYSYNEQFF. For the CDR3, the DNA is TGTGCCAGCAGCCAAGATTCTCGCGGGTACTCCTACAATGAGCAGTTCTTC.

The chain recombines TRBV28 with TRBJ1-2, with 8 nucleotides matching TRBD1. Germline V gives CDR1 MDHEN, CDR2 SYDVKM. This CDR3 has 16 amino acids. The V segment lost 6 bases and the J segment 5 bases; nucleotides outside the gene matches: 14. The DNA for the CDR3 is TGTGCCAGCAGCGAATCGGGACAGGCGATACCGTATGGCTACACCTTC. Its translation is CASSESGQAIPYGYTF.

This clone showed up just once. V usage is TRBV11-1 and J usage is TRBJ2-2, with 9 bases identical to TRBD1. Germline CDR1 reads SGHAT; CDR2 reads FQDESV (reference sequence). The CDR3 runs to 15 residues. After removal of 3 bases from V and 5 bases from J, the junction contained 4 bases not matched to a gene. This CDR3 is CASSLNRGQTGELFF. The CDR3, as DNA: TGTGCCAGCAGCTTGAACAGGGGGCAAACCGGGGAGCTGTTTTTT.

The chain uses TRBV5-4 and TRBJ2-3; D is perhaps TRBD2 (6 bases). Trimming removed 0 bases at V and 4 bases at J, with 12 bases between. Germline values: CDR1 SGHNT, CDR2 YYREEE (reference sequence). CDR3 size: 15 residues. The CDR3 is CASSLDPGEADTQYF. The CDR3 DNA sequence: TGTGCCAGCAGCTTGGATCCGGGAGAGGCAGATACGCAGTATTTT.

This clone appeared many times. The CDR3 DNA reads TGTGCAAGTCGCTTCCCGGGACAGGGAAGCTATGGCTACACCTTC. It encodes CASRFPGQGSYGYTF. The rearrangement joins TRBV12-2 to TRBJ1-2; TRBD1 is the table's D call and was not checked against the DNA. TRBV12-2 is a known pseudogene. The CDR3 consists of 15 residues.

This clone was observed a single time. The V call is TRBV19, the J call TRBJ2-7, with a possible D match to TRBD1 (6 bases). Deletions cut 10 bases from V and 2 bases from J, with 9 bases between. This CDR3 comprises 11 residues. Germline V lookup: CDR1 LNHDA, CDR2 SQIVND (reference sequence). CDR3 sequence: CATGATYEQYF. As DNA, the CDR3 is TGTGCCACAGGGGCGACCTACGAGCAGTACTTC.

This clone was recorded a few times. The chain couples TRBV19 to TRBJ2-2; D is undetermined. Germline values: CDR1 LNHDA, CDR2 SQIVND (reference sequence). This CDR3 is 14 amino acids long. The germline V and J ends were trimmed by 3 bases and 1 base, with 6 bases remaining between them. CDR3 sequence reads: CASSISRNTGELFF. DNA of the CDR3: TGTGCCAGTAGTATTTCCAGGAACACCGGGGAGCTGTTTTTT.

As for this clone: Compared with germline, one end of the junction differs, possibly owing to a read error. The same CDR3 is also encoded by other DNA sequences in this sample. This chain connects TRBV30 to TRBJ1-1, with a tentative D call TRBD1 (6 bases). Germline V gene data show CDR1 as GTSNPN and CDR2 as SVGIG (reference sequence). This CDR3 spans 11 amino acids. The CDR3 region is CAWSRDTEAFF. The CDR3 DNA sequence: TGTGCCTGGTCTCGGGACACCGAAGCTTTCTTT.

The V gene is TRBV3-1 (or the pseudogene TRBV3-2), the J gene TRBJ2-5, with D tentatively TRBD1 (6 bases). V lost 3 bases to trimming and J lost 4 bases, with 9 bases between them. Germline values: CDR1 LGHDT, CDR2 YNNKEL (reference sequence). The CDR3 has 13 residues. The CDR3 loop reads CASSQAGAETQYF. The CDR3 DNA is TGTGCCAGCAGCCAGGCAGGGGCAGAGACCCAGTACTTC.

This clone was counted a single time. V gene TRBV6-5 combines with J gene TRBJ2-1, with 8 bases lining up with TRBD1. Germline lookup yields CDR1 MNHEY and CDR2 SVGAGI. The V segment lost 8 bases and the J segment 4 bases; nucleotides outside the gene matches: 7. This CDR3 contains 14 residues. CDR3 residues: CASGGQGYYNEQFF. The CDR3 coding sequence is TGTGCCAGCGGAGGACAGGGATATTACAATGAGCAGTTCTTC.

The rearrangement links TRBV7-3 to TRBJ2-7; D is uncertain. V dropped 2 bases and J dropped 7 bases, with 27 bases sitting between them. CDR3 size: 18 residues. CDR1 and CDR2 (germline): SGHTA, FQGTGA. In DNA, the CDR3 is TGTGCCAGCAGCTTAGCGGTCATCTCTATAGGCAGTTTTACGGAGCAGTACTTC. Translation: CASSLAVISIGSFTEQYF.

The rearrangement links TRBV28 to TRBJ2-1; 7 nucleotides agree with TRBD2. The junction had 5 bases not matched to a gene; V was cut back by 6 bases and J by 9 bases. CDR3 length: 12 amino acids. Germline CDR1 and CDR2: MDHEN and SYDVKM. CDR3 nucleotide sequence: TGTGCCAGCAGCGAGCGGGAAGGTGAGCAGTTCTTC. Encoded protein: CASSEREGEQFF. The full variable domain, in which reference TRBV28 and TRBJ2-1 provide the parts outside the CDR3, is DVKVTQSSRYLVKRTGEKVFLECVQDMDHENMFWYRQDPGLGLRLIYFSYDVKMKEKGDIPEGYSVSREKKERFSLILESASTNQTSMYLCASSEREGEQFFGPGTRLTVL.

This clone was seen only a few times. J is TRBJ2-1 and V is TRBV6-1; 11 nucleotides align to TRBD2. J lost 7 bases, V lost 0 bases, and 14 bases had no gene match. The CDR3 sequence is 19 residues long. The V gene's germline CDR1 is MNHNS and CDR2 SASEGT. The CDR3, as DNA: TGTGCCAGCAGTGAAGCGTTCACGAGGACTAGCGGGCAAGATAATGAGCAGTTCTTC. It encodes CASSEAFTRTSGQDNEQFF.

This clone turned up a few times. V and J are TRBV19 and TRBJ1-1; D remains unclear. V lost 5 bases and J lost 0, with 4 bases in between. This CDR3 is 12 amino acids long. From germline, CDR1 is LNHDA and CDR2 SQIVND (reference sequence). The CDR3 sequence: CASSFMNTEAFF. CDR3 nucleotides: TGTGCCAGTAGTTTCATGAACACTGAAGCTTTCTTT.